A selection of T cell receptor beta chains follows, all from one sample in a study of blood T cell repertoires in COVID-19. Libraries were prepared by immunoSEQ multiplex PCR; TCRdb keeps only in-frame clonotypes and omits some of them. In the table there are 320,000 or so clones, roughly nine tenths of which are singletons. The specimen sequenced was PBMCs or T cells enriched from blood (not recorded which). The origin of the receptors is a man aged 60-69 years who had recovered from COVID-19. Both conserved end residues are part of each CDR3. A D gene is named only where the DNA matches it firmly. Rows may omit the clone size; those that give it use once, few, many or a size class.

d_call j_call clone_size v_call cdr3_aa cdr3_nt
TRBD1 TRBJ1-2 - TRBV7-9 CASSSWDSKGYTF TGTGCCAGCAGCTCTTGGGACAGTAAAGGCTACACCTTC
- TRBJ2-5 - TRBV21-1 CASSNPGTSGRAQETQYF TGTGCCAGCAGCAACCCCGGGACTAGCGGGAGGGCCCAAGAGACCCAGTACTTC
TRBD2 TRBJ2-5 - TRBV29-1 CSVSSGSGSETQYF TGCAGCGTATCGAGCGGGAGTGGTTCGGAGACCCAGTACTTC
- TRBJ2-1 - TRBV19 CASSRQGGDEQFF TGTGCCAGTAGCAGACAGGGAGGCGATGAGCAGTTCTTC
- TRBJ1-1 - TRBV7-3 CASSLKAGSNTEAFF TGTGCCAGCAGCTTAAAGGCAGGGTCGAACACTGAAGCTTTCTTT
TRBD2 TRBJ2-5 - TRBV18 CASSPDVLAGEVETQYF TGTGCCAGCTCACCAGATGTACTAGCGGGAGAAGTGGAGACCCAGTACTTC
- TRBJ2-7 - TRBV19 CASSIGQRFSYEQYF TGTGCCAGTAGTATTGGACAGCGTTTCTCCTACGAGCAGTACTTC
TRBD1 TRBJ1-5 - TRBV28 CASSSPGQGISNQPQHF TGTGCCAGCAGTTCTCCAGGACAGGGGATAAGCAATCAGCCCCAGCATTTT
- TRBJ1-6 - TRBV6-6 CASSYSRQIYNSPLHF TGTGCCAGCAGTTACTCGAGACAGATATATAATTCACCCCTCCACTTT
- TRBJ1-1 - TRBV7-2 CASSQDRNTEAFF TGTGCCAGCAGCCAGGACAGAAACACTGAAGCTTTCTTT
TRBD1 TRBJ2-2 - TRBV6-2/TRBV6-3 CASSLQGADTGELFF TGTGCCAGCAGCTTACAGGGGGCGGACACCGGGGAGCTGTTTTTT
- TRBJ1-1 - TRBV19 CASSMLGEYTEAFF TGTGCCAGTAGTATGTTAGGGGAATACACTGAAGCTTTCTTT
TRBD2 TRBJ2-5 - TRBV5-1 CASSPGLAAIQETQYF TGCGCCAGCAGCCCGGGACTAGCGGCCATCCAAGAGACCCAGTACTTC
- TRBJ1-4 - TRBV9 CASSATIATNEKLFF TGTGCCAGCAGCGCGACAATAGCAACTAATGAAAAACTGTTTTTT
- TRBJ2-5 few TRBV4-1 CASSRLLAETQYF TGCGCCAGCAGCCGCTTGCTAGCGGAGACCCAGTACTTC
- TRBJ2-1 - TRBV28 CASSSLSYNEQFF TGTGCCAGCAGTTCCCTTTCCTACAATGAGCAGTTCTTC
TRBD2 TRBJ2-1 - TRBV7-9 CASSSTGGSGRAMNEQFF TGTGCCAGCAGCTCGACGGGTGGTAGCGGGAGGGCCATGAATGAGCAGTTCTTC
TRBD1 TRBJ2-2 - TRBV2 CASNLQGYGELFF TGTGCCAGCAACCTACAGGGGTACGGGGAGCTGTTTTTT
- TRBJ2-2 - TRBV3-1/TRBV3-2 CASSRVPGSTRQNTGELFF TGTGCCAGCAGCCGAGTTCCGGGGTCGACCCGGCAAAACACCGGGGAGCTGTTTTTT
TRBD1 TRBJ2-6 - TRBV4-2 CASSQGQGSSGANVLTF TGTGCCAGCAGCCAGGGACAGGGAAGCTCTGGGGCCAACGTCCTGACTTTC
TRBD2 TRBJ2-2 - TRBV18 CASSPGLENGELFF TGTGCCAGCTCACCGGGACTAGAGAACGGGGAGCTGTTTTTT
TRBD1 TRBJ1-5 - TRBV5-8 CASSLYRGLDQPQHF TGTGCCAGCAGCTTGTACAGGGGGCTGGATCAGCCCCAGCATTTT
TRBD1 TRBJ2-1 - TRBV9 CASSSGQGSYNEQFF TGTGCCAGCAGCTCCGGACAGGGCTCCTACAATGAGCAGTTCTTC
TRBD2 TRBJ2-1 - TRBV18 CASSSLSLAGAANEQFF TGTGCCAGCTCATCACTCTCACTAGCGGGGGCAGCCAATGAGCAGTTCTTC
TRBD1 TRBJ1-2 - TRBV7-9 CASSAGQGYGYTF TGTGCCAGCAGCGCTGGACAGGGGTATGGCTACACCTTC
TRBD1 TRBJ1-1 - TRBV10-1 CASSESGTGNTEAFF TGCGCCAGCAGTGAGTCCGGGACAGGGAACACTGAAGCTTTCTTT
- TRBJ2-4 - TRBV9 CASSGLGKNIQYF TGTGCCAGCAGCGGACTAGGCAAAAACATTCAGTACTTC
- TRBJ1-1 - TRBV6-5 CASSWEGYNTEAFF TGTGCCAGCAGTTGGGAGGGGTACAACACTGAAGCTTTCTTT
- TRBJ2-7 - TRBV28 CASSLGGRPKYEQYF TGTGCCAGCAGTTTGGGAGGCAGGCCGAAGTACGAGCAGTACTTC
- TRBJ1-1 - TRBV7-2 CASSYRTVTEAFF TGTGCCAGCAGCTATCGTACGGTCACTGAAGCTTTCTTT
TRBD1 TRBJ1-2 once TRBV10-2 CASKDRDGGYTF TGCGCCAGCAAGGACAGGGACGGCGGCTACACCTTC
TRBD1 TRBJ2-7 - TRBV9 CASSVGQGAHEQYF TGTGCCAGCAGCGTAGGACAGGGGGCCCACGAGCAGTACTTC
- TRBJ2-3 - TRBV7-2 CASSLALEWRALHTDTQYF TGTGCCAGCAGCTTAGCGTTGGAGTGGCGGGCTCTACACACAGATACGCAGTATTTT
- TRBJ1-4 once TRBV4-3 CASSHRQLHNEKLFF TGCGCCAGCAGCCATAGACAGCTTCATAATGAAAAACTGTTTTTT
TRBD1 TRBJ2-7 - TRBV28 CASTPRTGVYEQYF TGTGCCAGCACCCCGAGGACAGGGGTCTACGAGCAGTACTTC
TRBD1 TRBJ1-4 few TRBV3-1/TRBV3-2 CASSLDRGLYEKLFF TGTGCCAGCAGCCTTGACAGGGGGCTTTACGAAAAACTGTTTTTT
TRBD2 TRBJ2-7 - TRBV4-2 CASSQGWGTGTSAFEQYF TGTGCCAGCAGCCAAGGATGGGGTACCGGGACTAGCGCCTTTGAGCAGTACTTC
- TRBJ2-7 - TRBV7-9 CASSLDTGGDEQYF TGTGCCAGCAGCTTAGACACAGGGGGGGACGAGCAGTACTTC
- TRBJ1-3 - TRBV9 CASSLDSNSGNTIYF TGTGCCAGCAGTTTGGACTCCAACTCTGGAAACACCATATATTTT
TRBD1 TRBJ1-1 - TRBV27 CASSLSGTGRYVNTEAFF TGTGCCAGCAGTTTATCAGGGACAGGGAGGTATGTGAACACTGAAGCTTTCTTT
TRBD1 TRBJ1-2 few TRBV30 CAWSPKASQGIYGYTF TGTGCCTGGAGTCCGAAGGCCTCACAGGGGATCTATGGCTACACCTTC
- TRBJ2-2 - TRBV6-5 CASTLATTNTGELFF TGTGCCTCTACGTTAGCGACGACGAACACCGGGGAGCTGTTTTTT
TRBD1 TRBJ2-2 few TRBV2 CASNRAGGSGELFF TGTGCCAGCAACCGCGCAGGGGGCTCCGGGGAGCTGTTTTTT
TRBD2 TRBJ2-7 few TRBV4-2 CASSPGTSDSYEQYF TGTGCCAGCAGCCCCGGGACTAGCGACTCCTACGAGCAGTACTTC
TRBD2 TRBJ2-1 - TRBV18 CASSNGTSGRNEQFF TGTGCCAGCTCAAACGGGACTAGCGGGAGGAATGAGCAGTTCTTC
TRBD1 TRBJ2-2 - TRBV19 CASRLTGGTGELFF TGTGCCAGTAGACTCACAGGGGGCACCGGGGAGCTGTTTTTT
- TRBJ1-3 - TRBV5-4 CASSLAYSSGNTIYF TGTGCCAGCAGCTTGGCCTACAGCTCTGGAAACACCATATATTTT
TRBD1 TRBJ1-3 - TRBV5-6 CASSRGQGAGNTIYF TGTGCCAGCAGCAGGGGACAGGGGGCTGGAAACACCATATATTTT
TRBD1 TRBJ1-5 - TRBV6-5 CASSPGQVKPQHF TGTGCCAGCAGTCCGGGACAGGTTAAGCCCCAGCATTTT
TRBD1 TRBJ1-4 - TRBV4-1 CASSQDVIPGQGKLFF TGCGCCAGCAGCCAGGACGTTATCCCGGGACAGGGAAAACTGTTTTTT
- TRBJ2-5 - TRBV5-1 CASSFLQETQYF TGCGCCAGCAGCTTTCTGCAAGAGACCCAGTACTTC
TRBD1 TRBJ1-2 once TRBV28 CASFRTGTYGYTF TGTGCCAGCTTTAGGACAGGGACGTATGGCTACACCTTC
TRBD1 TRBJ2-7 - TRBV9 CASSLRGTGGSEQYF TGTGCCAGCAGCTTACGTGGGACAGGGGGCTCCGAGCAGTACTTC
TRBD2 TRBJ2-1 - TRBV7-2 CASRETSGSAYNEQFF TGTGCCAGCAGAGAAACTAGCGGGAGTGCCTACAATGAGCAGTTCTTC
- TRBJ2-1 - TRBV2 CASNFDNEQFF TGTGCCAGCAACTTCGACAATGAGCAGTTCTTC